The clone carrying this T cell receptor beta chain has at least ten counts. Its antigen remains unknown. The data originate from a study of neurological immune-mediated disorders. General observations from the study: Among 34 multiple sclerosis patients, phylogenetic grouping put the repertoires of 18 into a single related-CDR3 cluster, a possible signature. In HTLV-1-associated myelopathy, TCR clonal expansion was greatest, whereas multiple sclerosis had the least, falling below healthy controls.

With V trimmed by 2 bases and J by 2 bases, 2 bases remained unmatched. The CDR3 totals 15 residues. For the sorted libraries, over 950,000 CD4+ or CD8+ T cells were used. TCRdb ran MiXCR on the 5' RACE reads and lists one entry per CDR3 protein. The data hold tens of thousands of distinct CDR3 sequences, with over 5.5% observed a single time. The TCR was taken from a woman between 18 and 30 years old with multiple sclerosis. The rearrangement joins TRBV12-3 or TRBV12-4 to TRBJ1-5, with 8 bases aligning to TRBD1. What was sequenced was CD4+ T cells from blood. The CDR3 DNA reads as TGTGCCAGCAGTTTACAGGACAGGGGCAATCAGCCCCAGCATTTT. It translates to CASSLQDRGNQPQHF.